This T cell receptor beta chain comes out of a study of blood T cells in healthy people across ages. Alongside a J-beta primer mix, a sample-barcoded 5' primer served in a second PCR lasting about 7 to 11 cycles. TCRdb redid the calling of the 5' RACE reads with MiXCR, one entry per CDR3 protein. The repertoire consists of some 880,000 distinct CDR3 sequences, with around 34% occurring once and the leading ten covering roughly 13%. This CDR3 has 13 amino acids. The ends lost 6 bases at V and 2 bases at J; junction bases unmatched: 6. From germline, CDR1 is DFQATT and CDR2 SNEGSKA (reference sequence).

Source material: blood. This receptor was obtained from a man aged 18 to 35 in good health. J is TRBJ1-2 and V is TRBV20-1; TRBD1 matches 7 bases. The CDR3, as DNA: TGCAGTGCCACAGACAGGGCCAACTATGGCTACACCTTC. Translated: CSATDRANYGYTF.